This paragraph reports one TCR beta chain. Antigen unknown. TCRdb re-called the 5' RACE reads; every CDR3 protein appears as one record, without DNA. The sample has over 150,000 distinct CDR3 sequences, and its top ten clones hold 2.4%. The source of the sample is a study of monozygotic twins with inflammatory bowel disease. Study-wide results and caveats: Among patients, repertoires may have gained variability from differing immunosuppressive treatments.

The CDR3 runs 15 residues. Germline-derived CDR1 and CDR2 are SGHTA and FQGTGA. This sequence originates from a human donor with ulcerative colitis or Crohn's disease, or a healthy co-twin of an affected twin (not recorded which). The gene calls are TRBV7-3 and TRBJ2-1; the TCRdb D gene call, TRBD2, has no DNA to confirm it. Sequenced: blood. This chain's CDR3 is CASSFTSGTYNEQFF.